This TCR beta chain derives from a study of early T cells in non-severe SARS-CoV-2 infection. Study details: The sequenced material was bulk RNA from unsorted whole blood, and its chains were unpaired.

This clonotype was found many times. The CDR3 runs 12 residues. The V gene's germline CDR1 is GTSNPN and CDR2 SVGIG (reference sequence). Trimming pared 2 bases from V and 8 bases from J, leaving 12 bases between. The protocol attached unique molecular identifiers to individual cDNA molecules. TCRdb redid the calling of the 5' RACE reads with MiXCR, one entry per CDR3 protein. The table has roughly 30,000 distinct CDR3 sequences, 4.5% seen once. The clonotype was recovered from an adult who was a healthcare worker with PCR-confirmed SARS-CoV-2 infection or an uninfected control (not recorded which). This chain uses TRBV30 with TRBJ1-2, with D possibly TRBD1 on 6 matching bases. The sample consisted of whole blood. CDR3 protein: CAWSTGASGYTF. The CDR3 DNA follows: TGTGCCTGGAGTACGGGGGCGAGCGGCTACACCTTC. The variable domain in full, with the rest retrieved from reference TRBV30 and TRBJ1-2, is SQTIHQWPATLVQPVGSPLSLECTVEGTSNPNLYWYRQAAGRGLQLLFYSVGIGQISSEVPQNLSASRPQDRQFILSSKKLLLSDSGFYLCAWSTGASGYTFGSGTRLTVV.